Sequencing of this T cell receptor (beta chain) was carried out in a study of somatic mutations in cytotoxic T cells in rheumatoid arthritis. The study's findings and limits: The top CD8+ clone topped 20% of CD8+ cells in about an eighth of the roughly 65 patients. Rheumatoid arthritis patients showed slight TRBV07 underrepresentation, and this was not adjusted for multiple comparisons. Unlike healthy controls, rheumatoid arthritis patients had CD8+ clonality that increased with age.

This CDR3 spans 14 amino acids. Germline CDR1 MNHEY, CDR2 SVGAGI. Trimming removed 4 bases from V and 3 bases from J; junction bases left unmatched: 3. A remark on this clone: Its antigen remains unidentified.

Sequencing used immunoSEQ multiplex PCR; TCRdb keeps in-frame clones, though not all of them. The sample lists under 20,000 clones, approximately 81% occurring once. This rearrangement joins TRBV6-5 to TRBJ2-7, with TRBD1 matching over 10 bases. The sample consisted of CD8+ T cells sorted from blood. This TCR was sampled from a woman in her thirties or forties with rheumatoid arthritis. The CDR3: CASSSDRGYYEQYF. Written as DNA, the CDR3 is TGTGCCAGCAGTTCGGACAGGGGGTACTACGAGCAGTACTTC.